The 21 T cell receptor beta chains reported below all come from one sample, sequenced in a study of CD8 T cells in ankylosing spondylitis. Study-level results: In ankylosing spondylitis blood, a motif of roughly eight highly homologous TCR beta variants appeared characteristic.

Their target antigens are unknown. In TCRdb, the 5' RACE reads were re-called with MiXCR into one record per CDR3 protein. The sample yields approximately 400,000 distinct CDR3 sequences, roughly a sixth seen once. Sequenced material: blood, either unsorted or a sorted T cell fraction (not recorded which). The receptors here all came from a male donor with ankylosing spondylitis.

A few counts support this clonotype. At one of its ends the junction is not consistent with the germline gene, which may arise from a read error. This chain connects TRBV29-1 to TRBJ2-7; 10 positions agree with TRBD1. CDR1 is SQVTM, CDR2 ANQGSEA, per germline. The CDR3 runs 15 residues. The CDR3 here is CSVLPDRGPSSEQYF. The CDR3 DNA sequence: TGCAGCGTTCTTCCCGACAGGGGGCCCTCCTCCGAGCAGTACTTC.

The rearrangement links TRBV11-2 to TRBJ2-2, with D tentatively TRBD2 (6 bases). The ends were cut back, 5 bases at V and 6 bases at J, with 10 bases in the middle. The CDR3 is 13 residues long. In germline, CDR1 is SGHAT, CDR2 FQNNGV. DNA for the CDR3: TGTGCCAGCAGCCAAAGACTAGCCGGGGAGCTGTTTTTT. Amino acids: CASSQRLAGELFF.

The V gene is TRBV5-6, the J gene TRBJ2-5, with TRBD2 matching over 7 bases. Germline V gene data show CDR1 as SGHDT and CDR2 as YYEEEE. The CDR3 runs 16 residues. The J segment lost 1 base and the V segment lost 0 bases, leaving 6 bases of the junction unmatched. CDR3 sequence: CASSLAGGGPQETQYF. CDR3 nucleotide sequence: TGTGCCAGCAGCTTGGCGGGAGGAGGCCCCCAAGAGACCCAGTACTTC.

The chain is built from TRBV7-2 and TRBJ1-1, with D hard to call. This CDR3 contains 11 residues. Trimming took off 2 bases at V and 6 bases at J, with 4 bases between the two ends. Germline CDR1 and CDR2: SGHTA and FQGNSA. CDR3 sequence: CASSLISEAFF. In DNA, the CDR3 is TGTGCCAGCAGCTTAATCTCTGAAGCTTTCTTT.

The gene calls are TRBV30 and TRBJ1-1; possibly TRBD1 for D (5 bases). Germline lookup yields CDR1 GTSNPN and CDR2 SVGIG (reference sequence). V gave up 2 bases and J gave up 5 bases, with 12 bases separating them. This CDR3 has 13 residues. CDR3: CAWSIRVGTEAFF. DNA of the CDR3: TGTGCCTGGAGTATCAGGGTAGGAACTGAAGCTTTCTTT.

The chain links TRBV2 to TRBJ1-2; 8 nucleotides align to TRBD1. Germline CDR1 is SNHLY and CDR2 is FYNNEI. This CDR3 has 14 amino acids. The J segment lost 3 bases and the V segment lost 7 bases, leaving 7 bases of the junction unmatched. CDR3 amino acids: CASTPGQADYGYTF. In DNA form, the CDR3 reads TGTGCCAGCACCCCGGGACAGGCCGACTATGGCTACACCTTC.

This clonotype appeared many times. This chain uses TRBV4-3 with TRBJ1-2; a possible D gene is TRBD1 (6 bases). The V gene's germline CDR1 is LGHNA and CDR2 YSLEER. The CDR3 contains 14 residues. Trimming stripped 1 base from V and 2 bases from J, with 8 bases between. CDR3: CASSQVGGNYGYTF. CDR3 coding DNA: TGCGCCAGCAGCCAAGTAGGGGGGAACTATGGCTACACCTTC.

The table lists this clonotype with a few counts. This chain joins TRBV7-9 and TRBJ1-1; a possible D gene is TRBD1 (6 bases). The CDR3 is 13 amino acids. V was pared by 4 bases and J by 7 bases, with 13 bases between. CDR1 is SEHNR, CDR2 FQNEAQ, per germline (reference sequence). The CDR3 bases are TGTGCCAGCAGCTCCCCAGGACAGAATGAAGCTTTCTTT. Encoded protein: CASSSPGQNEAFF.

The chain uses TRBV3-1 and TRBJ1-2, with D perhaps TRBD1 (6 bases). Germline V gene lookup returns CDR1 LGHDT and CDR2 YNNKEL (reference sequence). The CDR3 runs 16 residues. Trimming left V 4 bases short and J 4 bases short, with 19 bases between. The CDR3 loop is CASSPPGAAGLYGYTF. CDR3 in DNA: TGTGCCAGCAGCCCCCCAGGGGCAGCCGGACTCTATGGCTACACCTTC.

This clonotype showed up just a few times. This chain uses TRBV4-3 with TRBJ2-5; 12 bases are a match to TRBD2. Germline lookup yields CDR1 LGHNA and CDR2 YSLEER. The CDR3 has 16 residues. With 4 bases clipped from V and 5 bases from J, the junction kept 8 bases outside the gene matches. The CDR3 reads CASSPRTSGKFETQYF. The CDR3, as DNA: TGCGCCAGCAGCCCCCGGACTAGCGGGAAATTTGAGACCCAGTACTTC.

V gene TRBV5-1 combines with J gene TRBJ1-1; TRBD1 matches at 8 bases. With V trimmed by 6 bases and J by 1 base, 8 bases remained unmatched. CDR3 length: 15 amino acids. The germline V gene encodes CDR1 SGHRS and CDR2 YFSETQ. This chain's CDR3 is CASNPRQGTNTEAFF. The CDR3 region has the DNA TGCGCCAGCAACCCCCGACAGGGGACGAACACTGAAGCTTTCTTT.

This clonotype was recorded only once. The chain combines TRBV9 with TRBJ1-3, with D maybe TRBD1 (5 bases). The V end was cut by 4 bases, the J end by 0 bases, with 14 bases between. The CDR3 consists of 16 residues. Germline CDR1 SGDLS, CDR2 YYNGEE. The CDR3 protein is CASSPPGAYSGNTIYF. The CDR3 nucleotides are TGTGCCAGCAGCCCTCCCGGGGCCTACTCTGGAAACACCATATATTTT.

The chain combines TRBV9 with TRBJ2-1; no clear D gene. Germline V lookup: CDR1 SGDLS, CDR2 YYNGEE. Trimming pared 0 bases from V and 7 bases from J, leaving 5 bases between. The CDR3 length is 12 residues. CDR3 bases: TGTGCCAGCAGCGTAGGACCTAATGAGCAGTTCTTC. Encoded protein: CASSVGPNEQFF.

The V and J genes are TRBV29-1 and TRBJ1-2; the match to TRBD1 covers 10 bases. CDR1 and CDR2 (germline): SQVTM, ANQGSEA. The CDR3 length is 15 residues. Germline trimming cut 4 bases from V and 7 bases from J; bases unmatched to any gene: 12. CDR3 protein: CSVAPSGTGVAGYTF. CDR3 bases: TGCAGCGTTGCCCCGTCCGGGACAGGGGTAGCTGGCTACACCTTC.

This clonotype has only a few counts. The chain combines TRBV12-3 or TRBV12-4 with TRBJ1-5; 7 nucleotides align to TRBD1. The J segment lost 0 bases and the V segment lost 7 bases, leaving 6 bases of the junction unmatched. The CDR3 is 15 amino acids. The CDR3 bases are TGTGCCAGCACCCTGACAGGGTATAGCAATCAGCCCCAGCATTTT. Its protein is CASTLTGYSNQPQHF.

CDR3 residues: CASTRVIVAGRNEQFF. The DNA for the CDR3 is TGTGCCAGCACCCGGGTAATAGTAGCGGGGCGCAATGAGCAGTTCTTC. This chain links TRBV12-3 or TRBV12-4 with TRBJ2-1, with 8 nucleotides matching TRBD2. There are 16 residues in the CDR3. J gave up 6 bases and V 7 bases, and 14 bases lay outside the gene matches.

The table lists this clonotype with a few counts. The genes are TRBV7-9 and TRBJ1-2; possibly TRBD1 for D (5 bases). This CDR3 has 15 residues. CDR1 SEHNR and CDR2 FQNEAQ come from the germline V gene (reference sequence). With 4 bases removed from V and 6 bases from J, the gap between germline ends came to 18 bases. The CDR3 sequence is CASSSVEGRWNGYTF. CDR3 nucleotide sequence: TGTGCCAGCAGCTCCGTTGAGGGGCGTTGGAATGGCTACACCTTC.

This clonotype came up a few times. The V call is TRBV20-1, the J call TRBJ2-3; possibly TRBD1 or TRBD2 for D (6 bases each). Germline V CDR1 and CDR2: DFQATT, SNEGSKA (reference sequence). Trimming shortened V by 5 bases and J by 4 bases, and 19 bases separated the two germline ends. This CDR3 region has 15 residues. This CDR3 is CSAEGTQAGADTQYF. The DNA for the CDR3 is TGCAGTGCTGAGGGGACTCAAGCAGGGGCAGATACGCAGTATTTT.

This clonotype occurred a few times. The V gene is TRBV12-3 or TRBV12-4, the J gene TRBJ1-2; D may be TRBD1 (6 bases). V was shortened by 6 bases and J by 7 bases, with 12 bases between the two germline ends. The CDR3 extends over 12 amino acids. CDR3 protein: CASSHSGAGYTF. The CDR3 DNA follows: TGTGCCAGCAGCCACTCGGGGGCTGGCTACACCTTC.

This chain connects TRBV9 to TRBJ2-3, with D tentatively TRBD1 or TRBD2 (6 bases each). Germline V lookup: CDR1 SGDLS, CDR2 YYNGEE. Trimming stripped 3 bases from V and 1 base from J, with 18 bases between. CDR3 length: 17 residues. The CDR3 loop is CASSAHSGASGTDTQYF. The DNA of the CDR3 is TGTGCCAGCAGCGCCCACTCGGGGGCTTCTGGCACAGATACGCAGTATTTT. The complete variable domain, with remaining parts taken from reference TRBV9 and TRBJ2-3, reads DSGVTQTPKHLITATGQRVTLRCSPRSGDLSVYWYQQSLDQGLQFLIQYYNGEERAKGNILERFSAQQFPDLHSELNLSSLELGDSALYFCASSAHSGASGTDTQYFGPGTRLTVL.

The genes are TRBV20-1 and TRBJ1-4; D not resolved. The CDR3 totals 11 residues. Germline-derived CDR1 and CDR2 are DFQATT and SNEGSKA (reference sequence). The V end lost 3 bases, the J end lost 7 bases, and 6 bases lay between the germline ends. This chain's CDR3 is CSASFGEKLFF. The CDR3 DNA follows: TGCAGTGCTAGTTTTGGTGAAAAACTGTTTTTT.